The sample holds one count of the clone carrying this T cell receptor (beta chain). Profiled with immunoSEQ multiplex PCR; TCRdb holds only in-frame clones, not every one. The sample lists some 120,000 clones, 80% to 90% occurring once. The data stem from a study of T cell responses to AZD1222 COVID-19 vaccine. Germline CDR1 is SGHRS and CDR2 is YFSETQ. This CDR3 is built from 16 residues. The J segment lost 1 base and the V segment lost 1 base, leaving 6 bases of the junction unmatched. This rearrangement joins TRBV5-1 to TRBJ2-3; TRBD2 matches at 7 bases. This sample comprised peripheral blood, obtained on day 0 of AZD1222 vaccination. This clonotype was obtained from an adult in good health. The CDR3 DNA follows: TGCGCCAGCAGCTTGTTCCCAAGCGGGGGCACAGATACGCAGTATTTT. Its translation: CASSLFPSGGTDTQYF.